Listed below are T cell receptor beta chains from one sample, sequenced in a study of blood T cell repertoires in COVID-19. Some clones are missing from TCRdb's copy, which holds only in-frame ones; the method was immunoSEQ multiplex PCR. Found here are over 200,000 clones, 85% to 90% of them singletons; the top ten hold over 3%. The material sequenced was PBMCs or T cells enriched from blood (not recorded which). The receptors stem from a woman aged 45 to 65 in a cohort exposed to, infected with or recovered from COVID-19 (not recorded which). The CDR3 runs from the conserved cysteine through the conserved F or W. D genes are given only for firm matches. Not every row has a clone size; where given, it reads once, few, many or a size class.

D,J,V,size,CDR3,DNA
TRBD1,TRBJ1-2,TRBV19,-,CASRSPGQGSGYTF,TGTGCCAGTAGGTCACCGGGACAGGGCTCTGGCTACACCTTC
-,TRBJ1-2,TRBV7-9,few,CASSFRRGYGYTF,TGTGCCAGCAGCTTCAGAAGGGGCTATGGCTACACCTTC
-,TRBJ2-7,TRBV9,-,CASSVSGRYEQYF,TGTGCCAGCAGCGTTTCAGGGAGGTACGAGCAGTACTTC
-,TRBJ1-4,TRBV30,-,CAWSPGGKLFF,TGTGCCTGGAGTCCAGGTGGGAAACTGTTTTTT
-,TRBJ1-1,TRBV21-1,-,CASSRRRITEAFF,TGTGCCAGCAGTCGCCGGAGAATCACTGAAGCTTTCTTT
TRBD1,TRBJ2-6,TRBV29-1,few,CSVFDRAGANVLTF,TGCAGCGTTTTCGACAGGGCTGGGGCCAACGTCCTGACTTTC
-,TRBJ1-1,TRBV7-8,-,CASSLRAENTEAFF,TGTGCCAGCAGCTTAAGAGCGGAGAACACTGAAGCTTTCTTT
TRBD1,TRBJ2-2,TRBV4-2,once,CASREQGNGDTGELFF,TGTGCCAGCAGAGAACAGGGGAATGGGGACACCGGGGAGCTGTTTTTT
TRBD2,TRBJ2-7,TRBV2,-,CASSNLITLAGGSYEQYF,TGTGCCAGCAGTAATCTCATCACTCTAGCGGGGGGATCCTACGAGCAGTACTTC
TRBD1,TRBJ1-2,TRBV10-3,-,CAITSGTGHGYTF,TGTGCCATCACCTCCGGGACAGGGCATGGCTACACCTTC
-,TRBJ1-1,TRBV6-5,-,CASSYRGSTEAFF,TGTGCCAGCAGTTACCGGGGTTCCACTGAAGCTTTCTTT
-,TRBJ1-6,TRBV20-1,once,CSAVDSSF,TGCAGTGCCGTGGACAGTTCCTTT
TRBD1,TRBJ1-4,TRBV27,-,CASSLGTGSEKLFF,TGTGCCAGCAGTTTAGGGACAGGGAGTGAAAAACTGTTTTTT
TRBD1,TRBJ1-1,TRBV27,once,CASSSTGDTEAFF,TGTGCCAGCAGTTCTACAGGGGACACTGAAGCTTTCTTT
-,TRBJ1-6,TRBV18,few,CASSPIGPDNSPLHF,TGTGCCAGCTCCCCCATTGGTCCAGATAATTCACCCCTCCACTTT
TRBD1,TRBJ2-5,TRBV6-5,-,CASSTQGAQETQYF,TGTGCCAGCAGTACACAGGGGGCTCAAGAGACCCAGTACTTC
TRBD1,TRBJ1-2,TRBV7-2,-,CASSLDRDAYGYTF,TGTGCCAGCAGCTTGGACAGGGATGCCTATGGCTACACCTTC
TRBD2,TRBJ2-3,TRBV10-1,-,CASAPGTRNPGTQYF,TGCGCCAGCGCCCCCGGGACTAGAAATCCCGGTACGCAGTATTTT
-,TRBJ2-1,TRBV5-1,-,CASSLEHTGNEQFF,TGCGCCAGCAGCTTGGAACATACAGGGAATGAGCAGTTCTTC
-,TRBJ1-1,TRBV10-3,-,CAISRQNTEAFF,TGTGCCATCTCCAGGCAGAACACTGAAGCTTTCTTT
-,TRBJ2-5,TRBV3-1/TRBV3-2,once,CASTLKGAPQETQYF,TGTGCCAGCACCCTAAAAGGGGCCCCCCAAGAGACCCAGTACTTC
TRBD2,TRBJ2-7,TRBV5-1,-,CASSVTSGDSSKQYF,TGCGCCAGCAGCGTGACTAGCGGAGATTCGAGCAAGCAGTACTTC
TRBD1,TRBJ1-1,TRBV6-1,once,CASSEEGRGLTEAFF,TGTGCCAGCAGTGAAGAGGGCAGGGGGCTCACTGAAGCTTTCTTT
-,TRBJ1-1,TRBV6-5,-,CASRPASIRAEAFF,TGTGCCAGCAGACCAGCTAGCATTCGGGCTGAAGCTTTCTTT
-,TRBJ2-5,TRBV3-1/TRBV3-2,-,CASSQEQFQETQYF,TGTGCCAGCAGCCAAGAACAGTTCCAAGAGACCCAGTACTTC
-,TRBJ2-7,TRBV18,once,CASSPDTRSYEQYF,TGTGCCAGCTCACCAGATACCCGGTCCTACGAGCAGTACTTC